This is a list of T cell receptor beta chains from one sample in a study of T cell changes during pregnancy in multiple sclerosis. Sequencing used immunoSEQ multiplex PCR; TCRdb keeps in-frame clones, though not all of them. Of about 100,000 clones in the sample, 90% were seen once. The material was peripheral blood, obtained in the second trimester of pregnancy. These receptors came from a female donor in good health, enrolled as a control in a pregnancy study. Each CDR3 is given with its conserved first and last residue. A D gene is named only where the DNA matches it firmly. Only some rows state a clone size, as once, few, many or a class for expanded clones.

j_call v_call d_call clone_size cdr3_nt cdr3_aa
TRBJ1-2 TRBV28 TRBD1 - TGTGCCAGCAGTTCCCACAGGGGGCGGGGCTATGGCTACACCTTC CASSSHRGRGYGYTF
TRBJ2-7 TRBV6-5 - - TGTGCCAGCAGGCGCGACAGGAACTCCTACGAGCAGTACTTC CASRRDRNSYEQYF
TRBJ2-5 TRBV29-1 TRBD2 - TGCAGCGTAGCCGGGACTAGCGGGAGGGCCGGGCAAGAGACCCAGTACTTC CSVAGTSGRAGQETQYF
TRBJ2-7 TRBV7-9 - - TGTGCCAGCAGTTCCCAACGAGGGGAGCAGTACTTC CASSSQRGEQYF
TRBJ1-2 TRBV30 - - TGTGCCTGGAGTGTACCCGACAGGACCAACTATGGCTACACCTTC CAWSVPDRTNYGYTF
TRBJ2-3 TRBV4-3 - - TGCGCCAGCAGCCTCAGATCAGGGACGCAGTATTTT CASSLRSGTQYF
TRBJ2-1 TRBV6-4 TRBD2 - TGTGCCAGCAGTGACTCGGCTAGCGGGGTCAATGAGCAGTTCTTC CASSDSASGVNEQFF
TRBJ1-2 TRBV28 - - TGTGCCAGCAGTTTTGCCCTTGGGCAGCAGGGGGGCTACACCTTC CASSFALGQQGGYTF
TRBJ2-5 TRBV27 - - TGTGCCAGCAGTAAGGCGGGGCCGGGGACCCAGTACTTC CASSKAGPGTQYF
TRBJ1-1 TRBV14 - - TGTGCCAGCAGCCGACGGTTGGGGGGTGGAGCTGAAGCTTTCTTT CASSRRLGGGAEAFF
TRBJ2-5 TRBV7-6 TRBD1 - TGTGCCAGCACCACGACAGGGCCTCAAGAGACCCAGTACTTC CASTTTGPQETQYF
TRBJ2-1 TRBV10-3 TRBD2 - TGTGCCATCAGTGATCCCGGACTAGCGGGAGGCAATGAGCAGTTCTTC CAISDPGLAGGNEQFF
TRBJ2-5 TRBV11-2 - - TGTGCCAGCAGATCGGGGGAGACCCAGTACTTC CASRSGETQYF
TRBJ2-3 TRBV7-8 - - TGTGCCAGCAGCTCCTTAAGGGGGGGACGGGGCACAGATACGCAGTATTTT CASSSLRGGRGTDTQYF
TRBJ2-7 TRBV29-1 TRBD2 - TGCAGCGTTTCTGGACTAGCGGGGGAACCGGTCTCCTACGAGCAGTACTTC CSVSGLAGEPVSYEQYF
TRBJ2-3 TRBV5-1 TRBD1 - TGCGCCAGCAGCCTACAGGGGCCAGATACGCAGTATTTT CASSLQGPDTQYF
TRBJ2-7 TRBV6-5 - once TGTGCCAGCTACGGGGGTCGGCAGCAGTACTTC CASYGGRQQYF
TRBJ2-5 TRBV7-6 TRBD1 - TGTGCCAGCAGTTCACAGGGGTGGGAGACCCAGTACTTC CASSSQGWETQYF
TRBJ2-3 TRBV13 - - TGTGCCAGCAGCTTCCCTGGGCCAGATACGCAGTATTTT CASSFPGPDTQYF
TRBJ2-5 TRBV2 TRBD1 once TGTGCCAGCAGTGAGAACAGGGGGGCCCAAGAGACCCAGTACTTC CASSENRGAQETQYF
TRBJ1-5 TRBV7-2 - - TGTGCCAGCAGCAACAGGAGTCGCAATCAGCCCCAGCATTTT CASSNRSRNQPQHF
TRBJ2-1 TRBV6-4 TRBD2 - TGTGCCAGCAGTGAAGGGACTAGCGGGAGAGAGGTGAATGAGCAGTTCTTC CASSEGTSGREVNEQFF
TRBJ1-2 TRBV5-1 TRBD1 - TGCGCCAGCAGCGGGACAGGGCAGAACTATGGCTACACCTTC CASSGTGQNYGYTF
TRBJ1-3 TRBV14 - - TGTGCCAGCAGCCAGAGGGTAAAGACAAACACCATATATTTT CASSQRVKTNTIYF
TRBJ1-5 TRBV7-2 - once TGTGCCAGCAGTTTAGAGGGGCCGTCCCCGGGGCCCCAGCATTTT CASSLEGPSPGPQHF
TRBJ2-7 TRBV15 - - TGTGCCACCAGCAGAGATTTTGTTCGGGTATCCTACGAGCAGTACTTC CATSRDFVRVSYEQYF
TRBJ2-1 TRBV5-4 TRBD1 - TGTGCCAGCAGCCTGGGACAGCTAAAAGCATACAATGAGCAGTTCTTC CASSLGQLKAYNEQFF
TRBJ1-2 TRBV5-1 TRBD1 few TGCGCCAGCAGCTTGGTTGTAGGGGGCGGAGGTGGCTACACCTTC CASSLVVGGGGGYTF
TRBJ1-5 TRBV6-1 - - TGTGCCAGCAGTGACAGGGTCAGCAATCAGCCCCAGCATTTT CASSDRVSNQPQHF
TRBJ1-6 TRBV7-8 - - TGTGCCAGCAGTTTACAGGAGGGTAATTCACCCCTCCACTTT CASSLQEGNSPLHF
TRBJ2-3 TRBV5-1 - - TGCGCCAGCAGCTACCAGGGGCCTAACCCCACAGATACGCAGTATTTT CASSYQGPNPTDTQYF
TRBJ1-1 TRBV5-6 - - TGTGCCAGCAGCTTGCCCGGGAACACTGAAGCTTTCTTT CASSLPGNTEAFF
TRBJ1-5 TRBV10-3 - - TGTGCCATCAGTGAGTCGGCAGTTTATAGCAATCAGCCCCAGCATTTT CAISESAVYSNQPQHF
TRBJ2-7 TRBV7-2 - - TGTGCCAGCAGCCCAGCGGTGGGATCCTACGAGCAGTACTTC CASSPAVGSYEQYF
TRBJ2-3 TRBV7-8 - once TGTGCCAGCAAAAAAGGACAGCCGAACACAGATACGCAGTATTTT CASKKGQPNTDTQYF
TRBJ1-5 TRBV2 TRBD1 - TGTGCCGCCGACACGGGACAGGGGGGGTATCAGCCCCAGCATTTT CAADTGQGGYQPQHF
TRBJ2-5 TRBV2 - - TGTGCCAGCAGTGAAACTACCCCCGACCAGGGGCGGGCTTGGGAGACCCAGTACTTC CASSETTPDQGRAWETQYF
TRBJ2-7 TRBV10-3 - - TGTGCGTTGGGCGGGACCGGCACCTACGAGCAGTACTTC CALGGTGTYEQYF
TRBJ1-2 TRBV6-4 - - TGTGCCAGCAGTTTCTCCGGGGGGGGCGCTGGAGCTAACTATGGCTACACCTTC CASSFSGGGAGANYGYTF
TRBJ1-1 TRBV27 - - TGTGCCAGCAGACAGGGCATGAACACTGAAGCTTTCTTT CASRQGMNTEAFF
TRBJ2-1 TRBV2 - - TGTGCCAGCAACCTACTTAGCTCCTACAATGAGCAGTTCTTC CASNLLSSYNEQFF
TRBJ1-2 TRBV14 - - TGTGCCAGCAGCCCCTGGGGACATCCTGGCTACACCTTC CASSPWGHPGYTF
TRBJ1-5 TRBV5-3 - - TGTGCCAGAAGCTCTACAGGGCTGGATACTCAGCCCCAGCATTTT CARSSTGLDTQPQHF
TRBJ2-7 TRBV21-1 - - TGTGCCAGCAGCACCGCCCCCCTGAAGGGGACCTACGAGCAGTACTTC CASSTAPLKGTYEQYF
TRBJ2-3 TRBV11-3 TRBD2 - TGTGCCAGCAGCCAAGGACTAGCGGCAACAGATACGCAGTATTTT CASSQGLAATDTQYF
TRBJ1-2 TRBV19 - - TGTGCCAGTAGTATAAATCCCAGGGACTATGGCTACACCTTC CASSINPRDYGYTF
TRBJ2-6 TRBV10-1 - - TGCGCCAGCAGTGCGGACAGCCGCTCTGGGGCCAACGTCCTGACTTTC CASSADSRSGANVLTF
TRBJ2-2 TRBV19 TRBD2 few TGTGCCAGTAGTGTCGCTACTAGCGCCGGGGAGCTGTTTTTT CASSVATSAGELFF
TRBJ1-1 TRBV7-6 - - TGTGCCAGCAGCCCCTCCGGCAGGGCTGATGAAGCTTTCTTT CASSPSGRADEAFF
TRBJ1-3 TRBV5-6 - - TGTGCCAGCAGCCGAAGGAGCTCTGGAAACACCATATATTTT CASSRRSSGNTIYF
TRBJ2-3 TRBV18 TRBD1 - TGTGCCAGCTCACCACCGGGACAGGGCTATACGCAGTATTTT CASSPPGQGYTQYF
TRBJ2-6 TRBV19 TRBD1 - TGTGCCAGTAGTCGGGGACAGGGGTATCCCCCACCTGGGGCCAACGTCCTGACTTTC CASSRGQGYPPPGANVLTF
TRBJ2-3 TRBV4-2 - - TGTGCCAGCAGCCAAGGGGCGGGCGGGGGCCACTTCACAGATACGCAGTATTTT CASSQGAGGGHFTDTQYF
TRBJ2-3 TRBV11-1 TRBD2 once TGTGCCAGCAGCTCCACGGGGGGACTGACGAACACAGATACGCAGTATTTT CASSSTGGLTNTDTQYF
TRBJ2-2 TRBV7-2 TRBD2 - TGTGCCAGCAGCTCTAGCGGGAGGGGGAACACCGGGGAGCTGTTTTTT CASSSSGRGNTGELFF
TRBJ2-2 TRBV7-9 - - TGTGCCAGCAGCTTAGGGCCCGCCGGGACCGGGGAGCTGTTTTTT CASSLGPAGTGELFF
TRBJ1-2 TRBV7-2 TRBD1 - TGTGCCAGCAGCCCTACCGGACAGGGGGCTCGGTATGGCTACACCTTC CASSPTGQGARYGYTF